The rows below give T cell receptor beta chains drawn from one sample of a study of T cells after yellow fever vaccination. Each CDR3 protein gets one entry after TCRdb re-called the 5' RACE reads with MiXCR. This table holds hundreds of thousands of distinct CDR3 sequences, 9% to 15% found once. The sample here was PBMCs, taken on the day of the yellow fever booster vaccination. The receptors were gathered from a man in his thirties or forties who received the YFV17D yellow fever vaccine. Each CDR3 is given with its conserved first and last residue. Fields, in order: J gene, clone size, CDR3 length, V gene, D gene, CDR3 DNA, CDR3 protein. A D gene is named only where the DNA matches it firmly. Size is stated for part of the rows, as once, few or many counts, or as a class when the clone is expanded.

TRBJ1-5 | . | 13 | TRBV12-3/TRBV12-4 | . | TGTGCCAGCAGCCGGACAGACAATCAGCCCCAGCATTTT | CASSRTDNQPQHF
TRBJ2-5 | few | 15 | TRBV6-2/TRBV6-3 | . | TGTGCCAGCAGTTCACCCAGGGGACCCAAAGAGACCCAGTACTTC | CASSSPRGPKETQYF
TRBJ2-1 | . | 14 | TRBV6-5 | . | TGTGCCAGCAGTTACAGGATTGCCTACAATGAGCAGTTCTTC | CASSYRIAYNEQFF
TRBJ2-2 | . | 19 | TRBV4-2 | . | TGTGCCAGCAGCCGGGTCCAGCTCCAATACGCAACCCGTACCGGGGAGCTGTTTTTT | CASSRVQLQYATRTGELFF
TRBJ2-7 | many | 14 | TRBV18 | . | TGTGCCAGCTCACCGATGGCATCACAGGACGAGCAGTACTTC | CASSPMASQDEQYF
TRBJ1-1 | many | 14 | TRBV3-1 | . | TGTGCCAGCAGCCATCGAGGCGGGAACACTGAAGCTTTCTTT | CASSHRGGNTEAFF
TRBJ2-2 | . | 16 | TRBV7-3 | . | TGTGCCAGCAGCTACTCGAAGCGAGGGGCCACCGGGGAGCTGTTTTTT | CASSYSKRGATGELFF
TRBJ1-1 | many | 13 | TRBV27 | . | TGTGCCAGCAGAGTGGCCCTGAACACTGAAGCTTTCTTT | CASRVALNTEAFF
TRBJ2-2 | few | 15 | TRBV9 | TRBD1 | TGTGCCAGCAGCGGACGGACAGGGTCTGTCGGGGAGCTGTTTTTT | CASSGRTGSVGELFF
TRBJ2-7 | many | 14 | TRBV28 | TRBD2 | TGTGCCAGCAGTATCCCCTCGGGGGGGGACGAGCAGTACTTC | CASSIPSGGDEQYF
TRBJ2-1 | . | 16 | TRBV7-2 | TRBD2 | TGTGCCAGCAGCTTTCGGGCTAGCGGGAGTTACAATGAGCAGTTCTTC | CASSFRASGSYNEQFF
TRBJ2-1 | . | 15 | TRBV2 | TRBD2 | TGTGCCAGCAGTGAGCTAGCGGGAGATTGGAATGAGCAGTTCTTC | CASSELAGDWNEQFF
TRBJ1-2 | . | 13 | TRBV7-8 | . | TGTGCCAGCAGCTTAGTCAGGGGCAATGGCTACACCTTC | CASSLVRGNGYTF
TRBJ2-3 | . | 11 | TRBV20-1 | . | TGCAGTGCCCGGACGGGGATAAAGCAGTATTTT | CSARTGIKQYF
TRBJ1-2 | many | 12 | TRBV7-2 | . | TGTGCCAGCAGCTTAGTTAACTATGGCTACACCTTC | CASSLVNYGYTF
TRBJ2-1 | few | 15 | TRBV20-1 | TRBD2 | TGCAGTGCTCACCGAAGCGGGAGGTTTGCGAATGAGCAGTTCTTC | CSAHRSGRFANEQFF
TRBJ2-7 | . | 12 | TRBV18 | . | TGTGCCAGCTCAACGACGGTTCGTGAGCAGTACTTC | CASSTTVREQYF
TRBJ2-2 | . | 18 | TRBV11-2 | . | TGTGCCAGCAGCCAAGAATACCGGGGGCACCACCTCACCGGGGAGCTGTTTTTT | CASSQEYRGHHLTGELFF
TRBJ2-7 | . | 17 | TRBV11-2 | . | TGTGCCAGCAGCACCCGAAACCGAGGGGGGCGGATCGACGAGCAGTACTTC | CASSTRNRGGRIDEQYF
TRBJ2-1 | . | 17 | TRBV7-9 | . | TGTGCCAGCAGCCCTCCTCTAAGGATGCGTCCCTACAATGAGCAGTTCTTC | CASSPPLRMRPYNEQFF
TRBJ2-5 | few | 15 | TRBV6-1 | TRBD2 | TGTGCCAGCAGTGAAGCCGGCGGGAGGATGGAGACCCAGTACTTC | CASSEAGGRMETQYF
TRBJ2-7 | . | 16 | TRBV27 | TRBD1 | TGTGCCAGCACCCCCAGTGCTGGGACAGGGTCCTACGAGCAGTACTTC | CASTPSAGTGSYEQYF
TRBJ2-1 | few | 15 | TRBV27 | TRBD1 | TGTGCCAGCACCCCCAGGGACAGGCCCGTAGGTGAGCAGTTCTTC | CASTPRDRPVGEQFF
TRBJ2-7 | . | 13 | TRBV20-1 | . | TGCAGTGCTGCCCCAACTATCTTCGACGAGCAGTACTTC | CSAAPTIFDEQYF
TRBJ2-2 | few | 15 | TRBV2 | . | TGTGCCAGCAAGCAGGGCCCGACCAACACCGGGGAGCTGTTTTTT | CASKQGPTNTGELFF
TRBJ2-7 | . | 15 | TRBV10-3 | . | TGTGCCATCAGTGAGGCCGCAGAAACAACCTACGAGCAGTACTTC | CAISEAAETTYEQYF
TRBJ1-5 | many | 13 | TRBV29-1 | . | TGCAGCGCCCGGCAGGGATACGGTCAGCCCCAGCATTTT | CSARQGYGQPQHF
TRBJ2-3 | . | 15 | TRBV7-2 | TRBD2 | TGTGCCAGCAGCCCACTGACTAGCGGGAGTTATACGCAGTATTTT | CASSPLTSGSYTQYF
TRBJ2-1 | . | 16 | TRBV11-2 | TRBD1 | TGTGCCAGCAGCTTAGGGCGAGGGGCAGGGGGTAATGAGCAGTTCTTC | CASSLGRGAGGNEQFF
TRBJ1-2 | . | 10 | TRBV29-1 | . | TGCAGCGGAGGCGACAATGGCTACACCTTC | CSGGDNGYTF
TRBJ2-7 | many | 11 | TRBV6-2/TRBV6-3 | . | TGTGCCAGCAGTTGGGAGTACGAGCAGTACTTC | CASSWEYEQYF
TRBJ2-1 | few | 15 | TRBV28 | TRBD1 | TGTGCCAGCAGTCTGGGACAGAGACTATACAATGAGCAGTTCTTC | CASSLGQRLYNEQFF
TRBJ2-1 | . | 16 | TRBV4-3 | . | TGCGCCAGCAGCCAAATGTGGGGGGAGACGAGGAATGAGCAGTTCTTC | CASSQMWGETRNEQFF
TRBJ2-3 | . | 14 | TRBV6-5 | . | TGTGCCAGCAGTTCGGACCACCGCACAGATACGCAGTATTTT | CASSSDHRTDTQYF
TRBJ2-3 | . | 13 | TRBV14 | . | TGTGCCAGCAGCCACCGTCCCCTTGATACGCAGTATTTT | CASSHRPLDTQYF
TRBJ2-5 | few | 13 | TRBV20-1 | TRBD1 | TGCAGTGCTGTATGGGACAGCCAAGAGACCCAGTACTTC | CSAVWDSQETQYF
TRBJ2-7 | few | 16 | TRBV7-2 | . | TGTGCCAGCAGCTTAGACTCCGTGCCCCCTGGCTACGAGCAGTACTTC | CASSLDSVPPGYEQYF
TRBJ2-7 | few | 14 | TRBV12-3/TRBV12-4 | TRBD1 | TGTGCCAGCAGCTACATACAGGGGGGTACCGAGCAGTACTTC | CASSYIQGGTEQYF
TRBJ1-5 | few | 13 | TRBV29-1 | . | TGCAGCGTTTGGACGGGAGACAATCAGCCCCAGCATTTT | CSVWTGDNQPQHF
TRBJ2-2 | . | 13 | TRBV6-1 | . | TGTGCCAGCAGAAAAGGGTTGGCCGGGGAGCTGTTTTTT | CASRKGLAGELFF
TRBJ2-2 | few | 13 | TRBV24-1 | . | TGTGCCACCAGTGAACCTGGAACCGGGGAGCTGTTTTTT | CATSEPGTGELFF
TRBJ2-3 | few | 14 | TRBV10-3 | . | TGTGCCATCAGTGACCCGGGGGTCACAGATACGCAGTATTTT | CAISDPGVTDTQYF
TRBJ2-1 | few | 15 | TRBV20-1 | TRBD1 | TGCAGTGCTAGAGATGGGAGACAGGGCATCAATGAGCAGTTCTTC | CSARDGRQGINEQFF
TRBJ2-3 | few | 12 | TRBV6-6 | TRBD2 | TGTGCGGCACGGGGGGTTGGGGATACGCAGTATTTT | CAARGVGDTQYF
TRBJ2-1 | . | 14 | TRBV20-1 | . | TGCAGTGCTAGTCTGGGGGACACCTACAATGAGCAGTTCTTC | CSASLGDTYNEQFF